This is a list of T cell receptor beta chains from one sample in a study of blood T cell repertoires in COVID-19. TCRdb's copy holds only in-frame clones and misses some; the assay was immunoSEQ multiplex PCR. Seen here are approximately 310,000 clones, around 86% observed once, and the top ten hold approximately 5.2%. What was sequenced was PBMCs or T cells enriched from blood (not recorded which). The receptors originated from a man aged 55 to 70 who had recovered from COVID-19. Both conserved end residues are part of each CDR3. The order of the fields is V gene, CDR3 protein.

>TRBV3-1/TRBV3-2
CASSQDRRGTYEQYF
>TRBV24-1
CATSTGWNSPLHF
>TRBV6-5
CASSPGTGVQPQHF
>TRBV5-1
CASSSTGTGGIEQFF
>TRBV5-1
CASSLQGYYNEQFF
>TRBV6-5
CASRGTGLGNTIYF
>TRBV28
CAIYGTDYGYTF
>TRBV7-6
CASSLMVSTGGDYEQYF
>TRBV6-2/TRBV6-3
CASSGAHRVPYEQYF
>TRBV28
CASSNYRGLAQETQYF
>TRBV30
CAWLGQQGEKLFF
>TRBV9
CASSVAFSGSSYNEQFF
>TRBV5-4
CAISGPAYEQYF
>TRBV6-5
CASSYGDYQRSDTQYF
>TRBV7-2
CASSLGAATGVFSDTQYF
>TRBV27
CASSQGPGQATYEQYF
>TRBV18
CASSPGSSYNEQFF
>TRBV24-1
CATSVRDRGHGETQYF
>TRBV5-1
CASSLGDSLNEKLFF
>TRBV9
CASSVSANEKLFF
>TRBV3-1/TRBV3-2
CASSPTMGTGELFF
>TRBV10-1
CASSDGEIGEKLFF
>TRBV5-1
CASSPQSGLAGYNEQFF
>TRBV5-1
CASSLAILAGGQYF
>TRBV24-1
CATSDATGGDTEAFF
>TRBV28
CASSLGGRGNEQFF
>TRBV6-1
CASSEEGGVKPQHF